Following are 25 T cell receptor beta chains from one sample sequenced in a study of Ad26.COV2.S vaccination and SARS-CoV-2 variants. Sample treatment: 19 received Ad26.COV2.S at low or high dose, single or two shots; five or six received placebo; per-sample allocation not given. Repertoires come from day 63 after the first vaccine or placebo injection. Clones were sequenced by immunoSEQ multiplex PCR, and TCRdb holds only the in-frame ones, with some missing. Seen here are about 680,000 clones, around 89% observed once, and the top ten hold about 1.5%. The sequencing used peripheral blood, collected in a trial of Ad26.COV2.S vaccine versus placebo. Every receptor here comes from a person between 18 and 59 years old who received the Ad26.COV2.S COVID-19 vaccine or a placebo.

V is TRBV13 and J is TRBJ2-3; TRBD2 matches 9 bases. This CDR3 spans 16 amino acids. Germline V gene data show CDR1 as PRHDT and CDR2 as FYEKMQ (reference sequence). The J segment lost 4 bases and the V segment lost 5 bases, leaving 10 bases of the junction unmatched. This chain's CDR3 is CASSPAGGRAADTQYF. The CDR3 nucleotides read TGTGCCAGCAGCCCGGCGGGCGGGAGGGCAGCAGATACGCAGTATTTT.

The V gene is TRBV6-4, the J gene TRBJ2-1; TRBD2 agrees at 8 bases. The germline V gene encodes CDR1 MRHNA and CDR2 SNTAGT. The CDR3 contains 15 residues. J was trimmed by 6 bases and V by 4 bases; bases with no gene match: 8. The CDR3 sequence is CASSVVAGRGNEQFF. The CDR3 DNA sequence: TGTGCCAGCAGTGTGGTAGCGGGGAGGGGCAATGAGCAGTTCTTC.

The V and J genes are TRBV9 and TRBJ2-3; 9 bases line up with TRBD2. Per germline, CDR1 SGDLS and CDR2 YYNGEE. The J segment lost 4 bases and the V segment lost 0 bases, leaving 6 bases of the junction unmatched. The CDR3 extends over 16 amino acids. The CDR3, as DNA: TGTGCCAGCAGCGTAGTGGTAGCGGGGGAGGCAGATACGCAGTATTTT. This translates into CASSVVVAGEADTQYF.

V gene TRBV6-4 combines with J gene TRBJ1-2; weak D call: TRBD1 (6 bases). V was trimmed by 0 bases and J by 4 bases, leaving 6 bases between them. The CDR3 spans 13 residues. Per germline, CDR1 MRHNA and CDR2 SNTAGT. CDR3 loop: CASSDSGGYGYTF. The CDR3 nucleotides are TGTGCCAGCAGTGACTCAGGGGGCTATGGCTACACCTTC.

This chain uses TRBV27 with TRBJ2-6, with D hard to call. The V end lost 6 bases, the J end lost 0 bases, and 12 bases lay between the germline ends. Germline CDR1 MNHEY, CDR2 SMNVEV (reference sequence). There are 16 residues in the CDR3. In DNA, the CDR3 is TGTGCCAGCAGACCTCCGGGTGTCTCTGGGGCCAACGTCCTGACTTTC. Translated: CASRPPGVSGANVLTF.

The count of this clone is one. This sequence joins TRBV19 and TRBJ1-3, with 9 bases matching TRBD1. The junction had 14 bases not matched to a gene; V was cut back by 9 bases and J by 8 bases. The CDR3 has 15 amino acids. Germline V gene data show CDR1 as LNHDA and CDR2 as SQIVND (reference sequence). The CDR3 protein is CASADPGTGRDTIYF. The CDR3 region has the DNA TGTGCCAGCGCAGATCCCGGGACAGGGCGAGACACCATATATTTT. Together with reference TRBV19 and TRBJ1-3, the CDR3 gives the full variable domain: DGGITQSPKYLFRKEGQNVTLSCEQNLNHDAMYWYRQDPGQGLRLIYYSQIVNDFQKGDIAEGYSVSREKKESFPLTVTSAQKNPTAFYLCASADPGTGRDTIYFGEGSWLTVV.

V is TRBV30 and J is TRBJ2-5; a possible D gene is TRBD1 (6 bases). Germline V gene lookup returns CDR1 GTSNPN and CDR2 SVGIG (reference sequence). Trimming shortened V by 0 bases and J by 6 bases, and 11 bases separated the two germline ends. The CDR3 runs 13 residues. CDR3 sequence (DNA): TGTGCCTGGAGTGTACCAGGGGTTAAGACCCAGTACTTC. This encodes CAWSVPGVKTQYF.

The V gene is TRBV3-1 (or the pseudogene TRBV3-2), the J gene TRBJ2-5; 9 bases map to TRBD1. This CDR3 has 14 amino acids. J lost 1 base, V lost 5 bases, and 2 bases had no gene match. Germline V lookup: CDR1 LGHDT, CDR2 YNNKEL (reference sequence). The CDR3 DNA sequence: TGTGCCAGCAGCACGACAGGGGGCCAAGAGACCCAGTACTTC. Its translation: CASSTTGGQETQYF.

This chain connects TRBV24-1 to TRBJ1-5; no definite D call. From germline, CDR1 is KGHDR and CDR2 SFDVKD. V was pared by 4 bases and J by 0 bases, with 6 bases between. This CDR3 is built from 14 residues. The CDR3: CATSDLVSNQPQHF. CDR3 bases: TGTGCCACCAGTGACCTCGTTAGCAATCAGCCCCAGCATTTT.

This chain joins TRBV5-1 and TRBJ2-2; possibly TRBD2 for D (6 bases). The germline V gene encodes CDR1 SGHRS and CDR2 YFSETQ. The V and J ends lost 3 bases and 1 base respectively, with 16 bases between them. There are 17 residues in the CDR3. CDR3 amino acids: CASSSQAGTVNTGELFF. The CDR3 nucleotides are TGCGCCAGCAGCTCCCAGGCCGGGACTGTGAACACCGGGGAGCTGTTTTTT.

The count of this clone is one. The chain uses TRBV19 and TRBJ2-1, with 7 nucleotides matching TRBD2. Trimming cost V 0 bases and J 1 base; bases outside gene matches: 12. This CDR3 is 19 amino acids long. The V gene's germline CDR1 is LNHDA and CDR2 SQIVND (reference sequence). CDR3 region: CASSIDPRQGGFSYNEQFF. CDR3 nucleotides: TGTGCCAGTAGTATAGATCCAAGGCAGGGAGGGTTTTCCTACAATGAGCAGTTCTTC.

With respect to this clone: Other DNA sequences in the sample encode the same CDR3. This chain uses TRBV18 with TRBJ2-7, with TRBD2 as a possible D gene (6 bases). Trimming removed 3 bases from V and 2 bases from J, with 11 bases in between. The CDR3 has 14 residues. The germline gives CDR1 KGHSH, CDR2 LQKENI. CDR3 in amino acids: CASSPPAGPYEQYF. The DNA of the CDR3 is TGTGCCAGCTCACCGCCCGCGGGGCCCTACGAGCAGTACTTC.

This clone was recorded only once. This CDR3 is also generated by other DNA sequences in the sample. The chain combines TRBV2 with TRBJ2-2; 9 bases align to TRBD1. Germline CDR1 and CDR2: SNHLY and FYNNEI. J gave up 5 bases and V 6 bases, and 1 base lay outside the gene matches. The CDR3 extends over 13 amino acids. CDR3 bases: TGTGCCAGCAGGGACAGGGGAACCGGGGAGCTGTTTTTT. Its protein product is CASRDRGTGELFF.

This clone was picked up one time. V gene TRBV7-2 combines with J gene TRBJ2-1; TRBD2 matches 11 bases. The CDR3 is 15 amino acids. Trimming cost V 5 bases and J 6 bases; bases outside gene matches: 6. The germline V gene has CDR1 SGHTA and CDR2 FQGNSA. The CDR3 nucleotides read TGTGCCAGCAGCCCCCACGGGACTAGCGGCAATGAGCAGTTCTTC. This encodes CASSPHGTSGNEQFF.

The V call is TRBV4-2, the J call TRBJ2-3, with D possibly TRBD2 on 6 matching bases. With 3 bases removed from V and 5 bases from J, the gap between germline ends came to 15 bases. Per the germline V gene, CDR1 is LGHNA and CDR2 is YNFKEQ. This CDR3 is 15 amino acids long. Here the CDR3 DNA reads TGTGCCAGCAGCCAGCTGGGAGGAGGGATAGATACGCAGTATTTT. This sequence encodes CASSQLGGGIDTQYF.

V and J are TRBV6-2 or TRBV6-3 and TRBJ2-2, with 8 positions matching TRBD2. This CDR3 has 15 amino acids. Germline CDR1 and CDR2: MNHEY and SVGEGT. After removal of 5 bases from V and 3 bases from J, the junction contained 5 bases not matched to a gene. The CDR3 DNA follows: TGTGCCAGCAGTATCAGCGGGGGTCACACCGGGGAGCTGTTTTTT. This sequence encodes CASSISGGHTGELFF.

For the CDR3, the DNA is TGTGCCATCAGTGCCGGACTAGCGGAATATGAGCAGTTCTTC. It yields the protein CAISAGLAEYEQFF. The genes are TRBV10-3 and TRBJ2-1; the match to TRBD2 covers 10 bases. J gave up 8 bases and V 4 bases, and 5 bases lay outside the gene matches. The germline V gene has CDR1 ENHRY and CDR2 SYGVKD. This CDR3 has 14 amino acids.

The J gene is TRBJ1-1, the V gene TRBV7-9; the D gene is possibly TRBD1 (5 bases). This CDR3 is built from 13 residues. Per germline, CDR1 SEHNR and CDR2 FQNEAQ (reference sequence). V shed 1 base and J shed 8 bases, with 11 bases lying between them. The CDR3 loop is CASSLVGPQEAFF. CDR3 nucleotide sequence: TGTGCCAGCAGCTTAGTGGGGCCACAAGAAGCTTTCTTT.

The V and J genes are TRBV2 and TRBJ1-1; weak D call: TRBD1 (5 bases). V gave up 7 bases and J gave up 5 bases, with 11 bases separating them. CDR1 is SNHLY and CDR2 is FYNNEI in the germline V gene. The CDR3 is made up of 12 amino acids. This CDR3 reads CASIPGGTEAFF. The CDR3 nucleotides read TGTGCCAGCATTCCTGGGGGGACTGAAGCTTTCTTT.

The chain joins TRBV19 to TRBJ2-1; 10 bases agree with TRBD2. This CDR3 region has 15 residues. J lost 2 bases, V lost 4 bases, and 2 bases had no gene match. The germline V gene encodes CDR1 LNHDA and CDR2 SQIVND (reference sequence). The CDR3 DNA reads as TGTGCCAGTAGTAAGGGGACTAGCGCCTACAATGAGCAGTTCTTC. It specifies CASSKGTSAYNEQFF.

The chain employs TRBV7-9 and TRBJ1-3; D not certain. The length of the CDR3 is 15 residues. The ends were cut back, 0 bases at V and 1 base at J, with 7 bases in the middle. From germline, CDR1 is SEHNR and CDR2 FQNEAQ (reference sequence). The CDR3: CASSLAGASGNTIYF. The CDR3 DNA sequence: TGTGCCAGCAGCTTAGCAGGAGCATCTGGAAACACCATATATTTT.

The rearrangement uses TRBV6-6 and TRBJ1-1; TRBD1 is a possible D gene (5 bases). Germline CDR1 is MNHNY and CDR2 is SVGAGI (reference sequence). V dropped 5 bases and J dropped 6 bases, with 13 bases sitting between them. CDR3 length: 13 amino acids. CDR3 bases: TGTGCCAGCAGTCAAGGGGCCTGGGCTGAAGCTTTCTTT. As protein: CASSQGAWAEAFF.

The V and J genes are TRBV5-8 and TRBJ1-5; D is unclear. This CDR3 has 18 amino acids. V lost 3 bases to trimming and J lost 0 bases, with 19 bases between them. The V gene's germline CDR1 is SGHTS and CDR2 YDEGEE. This CDR3 is CASSYMSQSSYSNQPQHF. For the CDR3, the DNA is TGTGCCAGCAGCTACATGAGCCAGAGTTCTTATAGCAATCAGCCCCAGCATTTT.

The chain recombines TRBV10-2 with TRBJ1-1, with 9 bases that match TRBD1. Germline CDR1 is WSHSY and CDR2 is SAAADI. With 10 bases clipped from V and 0 bases from J, the junction kept 9 bases outside the gene matches. The CDR3 spans 15 residues. In DNA, the CDR3 is TGCGCCACCAGGGGGACAGGGTTTTTGAACACTGAAGCTTTCTTT. Amino acid sequence: CATRGTGFLNTEAFF.

The V gene is TRBV11-2, the J gene TRBJ2-1, with 12 positions matching TRBD2. Germline assignment: CDR1 SGHAT and CDR2 FQNNGV. V was clipped by 5 bases and J by 0 bases; unmatched bases: 8. This CDR3 is 18 amino acids long. CDR3: CASSPRTSGTSSYNEQFF. CDR3 coding DNA: TGTGCCAGCAGCCCACGGACTAGCGGGACGAGCTCCTACAATGAGCAGTTCTTC.